What follows are 20 T cell receptor beta chains derived from one specimen sequenced in a study of blood T cell repertoires in COVID-19 (dated by TCRdb to the early 2020s). Libraries were constructed by the immunoSEQ multiplex PCR assay. The clones in this table, taken by TCRdb from immuneACCESS, are in-frame only. Not every clone is retained; where verified, under half of the shortfall comes from an unresolved V gene, and the cause of the rest is unknown. Across this sample there are a few hundred thousand clones, with 80% to 90% seen only once. The top ten clones comprise roughly 2% of the sample. Sequencing was performed on PBMCs or T cells enriched from blood (not recorded which). These receptors were obtained from a man aged 30 to 45 who had recovered from COVID-19.

The CDR3 DNA is TGTGCCCTCGGGACAGGGGGCTTCGCTGAAGCTTTCTTT. This codes for CALGTGGFAEAFF. The chain carries TRBV5-4 and TRBJ1-1; the match to TRBD1 covers 12 bases. The CDR3 length is 13 residues. Germline V CDR1 and CDR2: SGHNT, YYREEE (reference sequence). V was clipped by 10 bases and J by 6 bases; unmatched bases: 7.

This clone has just a few counts. The chain is built from TRBV2 and TRBJ1-3, with 8 bases that match TRBD1. There are 13 residues in the CDR3. V gave up 6 bases and J gave up 4 bases; unmatched junction bases: 2. Germline V lookup: CDR1 SNHLY, CDR2 FYNNEI. The CDR3 coding sequence is TGTGCCAGCAGAGCAGGGGGCGGAAACACCATATATTTT. Encoded protein: CASRAGGGNTIYF.

This clone was detected once. This chain uses TRBV20-1 with TRBJ2-3; D is undetermined. Germline V gene lookup returns CDR1 DFQATT and CDR2 SNEGSKA (reference sequence). The CDR3 is 11 amino acids. Deletions cut 5 bases from V and 3 bases from J, with 6 bases between. The CDR3 coding sequence is TGCAGTGCTGAGAGAACAGATACGCAGTATTTT. Residues: CSAERTDTQYF.

The CDR3 here is CASSRYNSPLHF. CDR3 nucleotides: TGTGCCAGCAGCCGCTATAATTCACCCCTCCACTTT. The chain combines TRBV7-2 with TRBJ1-6; D gene uncertain. Germline V gives CDR1 SGHTA, CDR2 FQGNSA. The CDR3 sequence is 12 residues long. With 5 bases removed from V and 3 bases from J, the gap between germline ends came to 2 bases.

This clone was counted a few times. The CDR3 region has the DNA TGTGCCAGTAGTATCAAACAGGGGGCTTACGAGCAGTACTTC. As protein: CASSIKQGAYEQYF. This chain links TRBV19 with TRBJ2-7, with TRBD1 matching 9 bases. CDR3 length: 14 residues. With 3 bases clipped from V and 4 bases from J, the junction kept 4 bases outside the gene matches. Germline lookup yields CDR1 LNHDA and CDR2 SQIVND (reference sequence).

The chain has TRBV27 and TRBJ1-1; D not certain. V was cut by 3 bases and J by 1 base, with 6 bases left in between. The CDR3 contains 13 residues. Germline V CDR1 and CDR2: MNHEY, SMNVEV (reference sequence). This CDR3 reads CASSLEENTEAFF. The CDR3, as DNA: TGTGCCAGCAGTTTGGAGGAGAACACTGAAGCTTTCTTT.

The V and J genes are TRBV30 and TRBJ1-6, with D tentatively TRBD1 (5 bases). Germline CDR1 reads GTSNPN; CDR2 reads SVGIG (reference sequence). Trimming cost V 5 bases and J 4 bases, with 12 bases left between them. The CDR3 has 14 residues. The CDR3 DNA follows: TGTGCCTGGGACTGGGGCGGATATAATTCACCCCTCCACTTT. Its translation is CAWDWGGYNSPLHF.

This clone is medium-sized by share. V is TRBV11-1 and J is TRBJ2-7, with 9 bases identical to TRBD2. Germline V CDR1 and CDR2: SGHAT, FQDESV (reference sequence). V was pared by 2 bases and J by 6 bases, with 8 bases of the junction left unmatched. The CDR3 runs to 15 residues. CDR3 bases: TGTGCCAGCAGCTTATTGGGCGGGGGGGCCGGCGAGCAGTACTTC. Its protein product is CASSLLGGGAGEQYF.

The rearrangement uses TRBV5-6 and TRBJ1-5, with 10 bases identical to TRBD1. Germline CDR1 reads SGHDT; CDR2 reads YYEEEE. V gave up 3 bases and J gave up 5 bases; unmatched junction bases: 8. CDR3 length equals 16 residues. CDR3: CASSSRTGGVYQPQHF. CDR3 sequence (DNA): TGTGCCAGCAGCTCTAGGACAGGGGGAGTGTATCAGCCCCAGCATTTT.

This chain connects TRBV2 to TRBJ2-7; 9 bases map to TRBD1. V gave up 1 base and J gave up 4 bases; unmatched junction bases: 2. This CDR3 spans 14 amino acids. Germline CDR1 reads SNHLY; CDR2 reads FYNNEI. DNA of the CDR3: TGTGCCAGCAGTGAAGATGGACAGGGGTACGAGCAGTACTTC. As protein: CASSEDGQGYEQYF.

The chain uses TRBV5-1 and TRBJ2-2; weak D call: TRBD2 (7 bases). Germline CDR1 reads SGHRS; CDR2 reads YFSETQ. CDR3 length: 14 residues. Trimming removed 4 bases from V and 4 bases from J, with 11 bases in between. The CDR3: CASSPGGPTGELFF. CDR3 in DNA: TGCGCCAGCAGCCCGGGGGGCCCCACCGGGGAGCTGTTTTTT.

The V gene is TRBV29-1, the J gene TRBJ1-1; D is perhaps TRBD1 (6 bases). V shed 7 bases and J shed 13 bases, with 25 bases lying between them. The length of the CDR3 is 13 residues. Germline V gene data show CDR1 as SQVTM and CDR2 as ANQGSEA. This CDR3 is CSGSEGLVTGLFF. CDR3 bases: TGCAGCGGATCCGAGGGGTTGGTGACAGGTCTTTTCTTT.

The chain employs TRBV7-9 and TRBJ1-1, with 8 bases that match TRBD1. Germline lookup yields CDR1 SEHNR and CDR2 FQNEAQ (reference sequence). The junction had 12 bases not matched to a gene; V was cut back by 5 bases and J by 7 bases. This CDR3 has 15 amino acids. The CDR3 protein is CASSPGGQVKIEAFF. In nucleotides, the CDR3 is TGTGCCAGCAGCCCCGGGGGACAGGTCAAGATTGAAGCTTTCTTT.

This chain joins TRBV2 and TRBJ1-2; D call uncertain. The V end lost 6 bases, the J end lost 3 bases, and 11 bases lay between the germline ends. CDR3 length: 13 residues. From germline, CDR1 is SNHLY and CDR2 FYNNEI. The CDR3 loop reads CASREDGDYGYTF. Written as DNA, the CDR3 is TGTGCCAGCAGGGAGGACGGCGACTATGGCTACACCTTC.

The chain joins TRBV2 to TRBJ2-5, with 8 bases fitting TRBD2. The CDR3 has 15 amino acids. Germline V CDR1 and CDR2: SNHLY, FYNNEI. V shed 4 bases and J 2 bases; nucleotides not matched to a gene: 6. In DNA, the CDR3 is TGTGCCAGCAGTGGAGGCAGCGGGGGACAAGAGACCCAGTACTTC. Translated, it gives CASSGGSGGQETQYF.

The CDR3 here is CASRVTGHYGYTF. The CDR3 DNA reads TGTGCCAGCAGAGTGACAGGGCACTATGGCTACACCTTC. The rearrangement links TRBV6-5 to TRBJ1-2; 7 bases align to TRBD1. Unmatched junction bases numbered 4, after V lost 6 bases and J lost 3 bases. The CDR3 extends over 13 amino acids. In germline, CDR1 is MNHEY, CDR2 SVGAGI.

The chain uses TRBV5-4 and TRBJ1-3, with D tentatively TRBD1 (6 bases). The CDR3 runs 15 residues. Per the germline V gene, CDR1 is SGHNT and CDR2 is YYREEE (reference sequence). V shed 0 bases and J shed 3 bases, with 10 bases lying between them. The CDR3 DNA is TGTGCCAGCAGCTTGGCAGGGGTCGGTGGAAACACCATATATTTT. Its protein is CASSLAGVGGNTIYF.

This clone was seen at least ten times. This chain links TRBV9 with TRBJ1-2; TRBD1 agrees at 7 bases. The CDR3 contains 14 residues. Germline CDR1 is SGDLS and CDR2 is YYNGEE. The trim removed 1 base at V and 3 bases at J, leaving 3 bases unmatched. This CDR3 is CASSVYQGDYGYTF. The CDR3 DNA follows: TGTGCCAGCAGCGTATATCAGGGGGACTATGGCTACACCTTC.

The gene calls are TRBV27 and TRBJ1-5; D ambiguous. The CDR3 consists of 15 residues. Germline V gives CDR1 MNHEY, CDR2 SMNVEV (reference sequence). V lost 8 bases, J lost 4 bases, and 18 bases lay in between. CDR3 protein: CASCSGLPINQPQHF. As DNA, the CDR3 is TGTGCCAGCTGCTCCGGACTCCCCATTAATCAGCCCCAGCATTTT.

This chain connects TRBV12-3 or TRBV12-4 to TRBJ2-1; 7 bases are a match to TRBD2. This CDR3 spans 11 amino acids. Unmatched junction bases numbered 1, after V lost 5 bases and J lost 9 bases. DNA for the CDR3: TGTGCCAGCAGTACTAGCGTTGAGCAGTTCTTC. Residues: CASSTSVEQFF.